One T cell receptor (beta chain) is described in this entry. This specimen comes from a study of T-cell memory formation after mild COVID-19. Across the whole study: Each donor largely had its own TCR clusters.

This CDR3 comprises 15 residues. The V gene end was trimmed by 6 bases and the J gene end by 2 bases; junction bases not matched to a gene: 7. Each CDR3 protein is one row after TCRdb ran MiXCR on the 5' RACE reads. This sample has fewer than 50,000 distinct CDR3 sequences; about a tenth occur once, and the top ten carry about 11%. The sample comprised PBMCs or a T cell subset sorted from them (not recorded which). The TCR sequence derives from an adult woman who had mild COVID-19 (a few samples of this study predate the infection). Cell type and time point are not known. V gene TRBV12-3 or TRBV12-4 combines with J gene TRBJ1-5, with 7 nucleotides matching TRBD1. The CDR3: CASRKGGPGNQPQHF. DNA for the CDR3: TGTGCCAGCAGAAAAGGGGGCCCGGGCAATCAGCCCCAGCATTTT.